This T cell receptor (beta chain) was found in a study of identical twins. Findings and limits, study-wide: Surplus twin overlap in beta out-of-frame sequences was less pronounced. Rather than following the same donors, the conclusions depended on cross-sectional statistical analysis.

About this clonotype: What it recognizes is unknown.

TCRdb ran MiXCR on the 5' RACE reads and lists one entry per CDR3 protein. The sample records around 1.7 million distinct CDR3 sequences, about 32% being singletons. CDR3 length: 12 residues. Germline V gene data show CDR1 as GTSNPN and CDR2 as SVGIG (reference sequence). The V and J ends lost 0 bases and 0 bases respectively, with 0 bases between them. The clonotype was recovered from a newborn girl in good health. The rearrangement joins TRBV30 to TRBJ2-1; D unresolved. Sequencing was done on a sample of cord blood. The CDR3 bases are TGTGCCTGGAGTGTCTCCTACAATGAGCAGTTCTTC. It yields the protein CAWSVSYNEQFF. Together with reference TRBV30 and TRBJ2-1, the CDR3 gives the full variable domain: SQTIHQWPATLVQPVGSPLSLECTVEGTSNPNLYWYRQAAGRGLQLLFYSVGIGQISSEVPQNLSASRPQDRQFILSSKKLLLSDSGFYLCAWSVSYNEQFFGPGTRLTVL.